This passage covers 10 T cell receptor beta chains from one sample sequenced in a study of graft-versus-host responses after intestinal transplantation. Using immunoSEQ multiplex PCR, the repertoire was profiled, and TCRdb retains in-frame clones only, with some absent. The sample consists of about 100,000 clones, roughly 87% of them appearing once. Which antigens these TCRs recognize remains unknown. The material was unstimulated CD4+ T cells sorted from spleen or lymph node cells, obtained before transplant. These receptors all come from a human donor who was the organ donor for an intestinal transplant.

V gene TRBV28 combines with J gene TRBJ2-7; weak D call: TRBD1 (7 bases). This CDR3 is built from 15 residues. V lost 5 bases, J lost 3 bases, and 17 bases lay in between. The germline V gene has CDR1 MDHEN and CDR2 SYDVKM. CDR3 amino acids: CASSPRGTASYEQYF. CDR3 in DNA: TGTGCCAGCAGTCCCCGCGGGACAGCGAGCTACGAGCAGTACTTC.

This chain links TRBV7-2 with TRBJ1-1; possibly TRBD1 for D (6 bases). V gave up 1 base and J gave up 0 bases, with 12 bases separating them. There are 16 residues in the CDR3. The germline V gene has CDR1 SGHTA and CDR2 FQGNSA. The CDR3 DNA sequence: TGTGCCAGCAGCTTAGTGGGGGGGGGCATGAACACTGAAGCTTTCTTT. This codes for CASSLVGGGMNTEAFF.

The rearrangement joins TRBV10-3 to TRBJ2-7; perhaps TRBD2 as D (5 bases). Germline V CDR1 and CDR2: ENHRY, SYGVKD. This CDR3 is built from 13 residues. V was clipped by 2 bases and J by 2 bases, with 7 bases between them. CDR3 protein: CAISENGAYEQYF. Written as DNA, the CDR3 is TGTGCCATCAGTGAGAACGGGGCCTACGAGCAGTACTTC.

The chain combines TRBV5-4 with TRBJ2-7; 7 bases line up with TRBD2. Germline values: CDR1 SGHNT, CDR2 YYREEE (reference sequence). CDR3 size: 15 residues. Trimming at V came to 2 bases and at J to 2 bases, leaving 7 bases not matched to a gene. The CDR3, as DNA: TGTGCCAGCAGCTTTGTATGCGGGGGAACCTACGAGCAGTACTTC. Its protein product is CASSFVCGGTYEQYF.

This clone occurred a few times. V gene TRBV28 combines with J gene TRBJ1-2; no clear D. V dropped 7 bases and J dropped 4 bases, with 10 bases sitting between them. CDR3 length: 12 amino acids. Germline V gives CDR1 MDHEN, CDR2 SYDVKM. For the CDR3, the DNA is TGTGCCAGCACGACGACTTTCTATGGCTACACCTTC. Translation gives CASTTTFYGYTF.

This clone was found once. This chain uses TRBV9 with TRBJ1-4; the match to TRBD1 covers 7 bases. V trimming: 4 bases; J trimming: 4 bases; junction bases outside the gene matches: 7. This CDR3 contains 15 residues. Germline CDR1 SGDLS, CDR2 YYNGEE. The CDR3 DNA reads TGTGCCAGCAGCCCTGGGACAGTTGATAATGAAAAACTGTTTTTT. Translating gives CASSPGTVDNEKLFF.

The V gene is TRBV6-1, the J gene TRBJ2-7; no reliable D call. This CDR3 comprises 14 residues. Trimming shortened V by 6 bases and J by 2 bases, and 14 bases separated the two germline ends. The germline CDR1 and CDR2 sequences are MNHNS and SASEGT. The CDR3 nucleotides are TGTGCCAGCAGGCTCGGGCCGGGTCCCTACGAGCAGTACTTC. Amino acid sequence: CASRLGPGPYEQYF.

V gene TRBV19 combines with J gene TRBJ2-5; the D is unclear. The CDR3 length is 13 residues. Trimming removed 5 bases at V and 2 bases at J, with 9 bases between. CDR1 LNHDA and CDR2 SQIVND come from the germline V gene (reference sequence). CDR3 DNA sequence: TGTGCCAGTAGTTCAGTCAAGCAAGAGACCCAGTACTTC. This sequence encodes CASSSVKQETQYF.

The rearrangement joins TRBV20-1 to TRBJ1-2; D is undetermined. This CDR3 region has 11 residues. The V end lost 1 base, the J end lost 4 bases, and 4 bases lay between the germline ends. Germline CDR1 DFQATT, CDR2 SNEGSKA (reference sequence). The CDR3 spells CSARGGYGYTF. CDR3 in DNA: TGCAGTGCTAGAGGGGGCTATGGCTACACCTTC.

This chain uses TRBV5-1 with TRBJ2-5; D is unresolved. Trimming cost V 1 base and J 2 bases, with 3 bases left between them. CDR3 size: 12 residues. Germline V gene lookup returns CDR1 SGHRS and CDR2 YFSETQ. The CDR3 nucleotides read TGCGCCAGCAGCTTGTCGCAAGAGACCCAGTACTTC. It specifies CASSLSQETQYF.